This T cell receptor beta chain was captured by sequencing in a study of cytomegalovirus exposure and HLA in healthy donors. Broader study findings: Associated with cytomegalovirus, according to the listing, were 150 to 200 TCR beta chains. The study found most TCR sequences rare, yet found some public TCRs in many donors. For cytomegalovirus status, the classifier reportedly gave diagnoses with high specificity and sensitivity.

The CDR3 has 16 amino acids. After removal of 4 bases from V and 0 bases from J, the junction contained 8 bases not matched to a gene. CDR1 is ENHRY, CDR2 SYGVKD, per germline. The donors were part of the roughly 120-subject validation cohort, which stood apart from the roughly 670-subject first cohort. Measured with immunoSEQ multiplex PCR; TCRdb has only the in-frame clones, and not every one. This sample carries some 150,000 clones, about 86% of them seen once, and the ten largest clones take roughly 1.3%. Details on this clone: The target antigen is unknown.

Sequences were obtained from PBMCs. This clonotype originated in a woman aged 25 to 39 in good health and CMV-seronegative. V is TRBV10-3 and J is TRBJ2-7; 8 bases are a match to TRBD1. This CDR3 reads CAISVRDRQSSYEQYF. The CDR3 DNA reads as TGTGCCATCAGTGTACGGGACAGGCAAAGCTCCTACGAGCAGTACTTC.